These T cell receptor beta chains were read from a single sample in a study of blood T cell repertoires in COVID-19. TCRdb's table, derived via immunoSEQ multiplex PCR, lists solely in-frame clones and lacks some. The sample lists fewer than 150,000 clones; about 78% were seen once. Sequencing used peripheral blood. The receptors here all came from a man between 65 and 85 years old with acute or convalescent COVID-19. Each CDR3 is given with its conserved first and last residue. D genes are given only for firm matches. Size values are once, few and many counts, or a class for expanded clones, and some rows have none.

clone size: .
D gene: TRBD1
V gene: TRBV25-1
J gene: TRBJ2-5
CDR3 DNA: TGTGCCAGCAGTTTACAGGGGGCTTGGGGAGAGACCCAGTACTTC
CDR3 protein: CASSLQGAWGETQYF

clone size: .
D gene: .
V gene: TRBV7-9
J gene: TRBJ1-6
CDR3 DNA: TGTGCCAGCAGCTATTTTGAGACTTCGGCCCTCCACTTT
CDR3 protein: CASSYFETSALHF

clone size: .
D gene: .
V gene: TRBV18
J gene: TRBJ1-2
CDR3 DNA: TGTGCCAGCTCACCCCGGCAGGGTGACGGCTACACCTTC
CDR3 protein: CASSPRQGDGYTF

clone size: .
D gene: TRBD2
V gene: TRBV7-8
J gene: TRBJ2-1
CDR3 DNA: TGTGCCAGCAGCTCTGGGACTAGCGGGGCATACAATGAGCAGTTCTTC
CDR3 protein: CASSSGTSGAYNEQFF

clone size: once
D gene: TRBD1
V gene: TRBV7-2
J gene: TRBJ1-2
CDR3 DNA: TGTGCCAGCAGCGTCGGACAGGTGGGGGGTGGCTACACCTTC
CDR3 protein: CASSVGQVGGGYTF

clone size: .
D gene: .
V gene: TRBV3-1/TRBV3-2
J gene: TRBJ2-3
CDR3 DNA: TGTGCCAGCAGCCAAAAGGGGGGGGCCCGCACAGATACGCAGTATTTT
CDR3 protein: CASSQKGGARTDTQYF

clone size: once
D gene: TRBD2
V gene: TRBV4-2
J gene: TRBJ2-1
CDR3 DNA: TGTGCCAGCAGCCAAGTTACTAGCGGGGCCTACAATGAGCAGTTCTTC
CDR3 protein: CASSQVTSGAYNEQFF

clone size: .
D gene: TRBD2
V gene: TRBV19
J gene: TRBJ2-1
CDR3 DNA: TGTGCCAGTAGTATAGGGGCTAGCGGGTCGAATGAGCAGTTCTTC
CDR3 protein: CASSIGASGSNEQFF

clone size: once
D gene: TRBD2
V gene: TRBV18
J gene: TRBJ2-7
CDR3 DNA: TGTGCCAGCTCACCCGGGGGGTCCCCCTACGAGCAGTACTTC
CDR3 protein: CASSPGGSPYEQYF

clone size: few
D gene: .
V gene: TRBV7-9
J gene: TRBJ1-1
CDR3 DNA: TGTGCCAGCAGCCAATTTCAGGGGACTGAAGCTTTCTTT
CDR3 protein: CASSQFQGTEAFF

clone size: .
D gene: TRBD2
V gene: TRBV20-1
J gene: TRBJ2-7
CDR3 DNA: TGCAGTGCTAGTTTGACTAGCGGGGGACGCGAGCAGTACTTC
CDR3 protein: CSASLTSGGREQYF

clone size: once
D gene: TRBD1
V gene: TRBV19
J gene: TRBJ1-6
CDR3 DNA: TGTGCCACCAATCCCGACAGGGCGACACCCCTCCACTTT
CDR3 protein: CATNPDRATPLHF

clone size: .
D gene: TRBD1
V gene: TRBV7-9
J gene: TRBJ2-3
CDR3 DNA: TGTGCCAGCAGTTCGCTAGGACAGGGGGCTTCGACAGATACGCAGTATTTT
CDR3 protein: CASSSLGQGASTDTQYF

clone size: .
D gene: TRBD1
V gene: TRBV19
J gene: TRBJ1-4
CDR3 DNA: TGTGCCAGTAGTAGGGGACAGGGGGGTGAAAAACTGTTTTTT
CDR3 protein: CASSRGQGGEKLFF

clone size: .
D gene: TRBD2
V gene: TRBV4-2
J gene: TRBJ2-3
CDR3 DNA: TGTGCCAGCAGCCTTATTGCGGGGGGGCGTGGCACAGATACGCAGTATTTT
CDR3 protein: CASSLIAGGRGTDTQYF

clone size: .
D gene: .
V gene: TRBV5-3
J gene: TRBJ1-1
CDR3 DNA: TGTGCCAGAAGCTTGGAGGAGACAGTTCTAGTGGGGGCTTTCTTT
CDR3 protein: CARSLEETVLVGAFF

clone size: .
D gene: TRBD1
V gene: TRBV11-3
J gene: TRBJ1-4
CDR3 DNA: TGTGCCAGCAGCGAGGGACAGGGTAGGTCGAAGGAAAAACTGTTTTTT
CDR3 protein: CASSEGQGRSKEKLFF

clone size: .
D gene: TRBD1
V gene: TRBV4-3
J gene: TRBJ1-2
CDR3 DNA: TGCGCCAGCAGCCAAGTCCCCCCGGACAGGGGGCTCGGCTACACCTTC
CDR3 protein: CASSQVPPDRGLGYTF

clone size: .
D gene: .
V gene: TRBV29-1
J gene: TRBJ2-3
CDR3 DNA: TGCAGCGTTGTAGGGGGAGATACGCAGTATTTT
CDR3 protein: CSVVGGDTQYF

clone size: .
D gene: TRBD1
V gene: TRBV6-6
J gene: TRBJ2-3
CDR3 DNA: TGTGCCAGCAGTGGACCGGGACAGAGCACAGATACGCAGTATTTT
CDR3 protein: CASSGPGQSTDTQYF

clone size: .
D gene: .
V gene: TRBV5-1
J gene: TRBJ1-3
CDR3 DNA: TGCGCCAGCAGCTTGGCGAGCGGGGGATCTGGAAACACCATATATTTT
CDR3 protein: CASSLASGGSGNTIYF

clone size: once
D gene: .
V gene: TRBV7-3
J gene: TRBJ2-3
CDR3 DNA: TGTGCCAGCAGCCCTAGGCGGGGAACAGATACGCAGTATTTT
CDR3 protein: CASSPRRGTDTQYF

clone size: .
D gene: .
V gene: TRBV5-1
J gene: TRBJ1-5
CDR3 DNA: TGCGCCAGCAGCCCCGAAGCCACAGGTCAGCCCCAGCATTTT
CDR3 protein: CASSPEATGQPQHF

clone size: .
D gene: .
V gene: TRBV19
J gene: TRBJ1-1
CDR3 DNA: TGTGCCAGTAGCCGGTGGGCTCCTAACACTGAAGCTTTCTTT
CDR3 protein: CASSRWAPNTEAFF

clone size: few
D gene: .
V gene: TRBV3-1/TRBV3-2
J gene: TRBJ1-3
CDR3 DNA: TGTGCCAGCAGCCGAATGGGGGGATGGGGTGGAAACACCATATATTTT
CDR3 protein: CASSRMGGWGGNTIYF

clone size: .
D gene: TRBD2
V gene: TRBV9
J gene: TRBJ2-3
CDR3 DNA: TGTGCCAGCAGCGTAGCGGGGGGGCACACAGATACGCAGTATTTT
CDR3 protein: CASSVAGGHTDTQYF

clone size: few
D gene: .
V gene: TRBV19
J gene: TRBJ2-3
CDR3 DNA: TGTGCCAGTAGGGGACTGGTCTACGATACGCAGTATTTT
CDR3 protein: CASRGLVYDTQYF